What follows is one T cell receptor beta chain and its context. The antigen remains undetermined. The time point denotes: pre-treatment baseline. The sample originates from a study of blood T cell dynamics during melanoma immunotherapy. About the study: Metastatic melanoma patients received first-line pembrolizumab or nivolumab plus ipilimumab.

The germline CDR1 and CDR2 sequences are MDHEN and SYDVKM. The V gene end was trimmed by 8 bases and the J gene end by 3 bases; junction bases not matched to a gene: 20. The CDR3 has 20 residues. The data were produced by immunoSEQ multiplex PCR, yet TCRdb's version contains in-frame clones alone and is incomplete. The sample lists around 14,000 clones, more than 75% seen once, with roughly 5.1% in the top ten. Notes on the study in general: It remained unknown if the driving T cell clones were melanoma-specific.

The sequence derives from a human donor with melanoma. The chain recombines TRBV28 with TRBJ2-2; 11 bases match TRBD2. Sequenced material: blood, taken from a patient treated with checkpoint blockade. The CDR3 protein is CASPPSEKEPGLADTGELFF. CDR3 sequence (DNA): TGTGCCAGCCCACCGTCGGAGAAAGAGCCGGGACTAGCGGACACCGGGGAGCTGTTTTTT.